This TCR beta chain was obtained from a study of control samples from healthy donors and cancer patients. Produced via immunoSEQ multiplex PCR; TCRdb's table is partial and in-frame only. Of 150,000 to 200,000 clones detected, roughly 92% appear once; the ten largest clones hold around 1.5%. Germline values: CDR1 LGHNT, CDR2 FRNRAP. The CDR3 is made up of 13 amino acids. The V gene lost 4 bases and the J gene lost 1 base, with 7 bases spanning the gap. The genes are TRBV12-5 and TRBJ1-1; D is uncertain. This TCR came from a woman aged 18-30 years in good health. The sequenced sample consisted of blood. CDR3 DNA: TGTGCTAGTGGTTCCCTTGAGAACACTGAAGCTTTCTTT. Residues: CASGSLENTEAFF. Combining the CDR3 with reference TRBV12-5 and TRBJ1-1 gives the whole variable domain DARVTQTPRHKVTEMGQEVTMRCQPILGHNTVFWYRQTMMQGLELLAYFRNRAPLDDSGMPKDRFSAEMPDATLATLKIQPSEPRDSAVYFCASGSLENTEAFFGQGTRLTVV.